A single sample gave rise to the 9 T cell receptor beta chains below, sequenced in a study of spatial heterogeneity in lung cancer. Study results and caveats: How many expanded intratumoral alpha and beta TCRs were present tracked the tumor mutation count, which was a count of nonsynonymous mutations.

A single record per CDR3 protein comes from TCRdb applying MiXCR to the 5' RACE reads. Of more than 25,000 distinct CDR3 sequences in the sample, around 6.9% were seen once. Antigen specificity for these receptors is unknown. The time point: sample taken at primary tumor resection. The sequences come from lung tumor tissue, collected at surgery. The source of these receptors is a male donor with early-stage non-small cell lung cancer.

This clonotype was seen at least ten times. The gene calls are TRBV20-1 and TRBJ2-1; 7 nucleotides match TRBD2. CDR1 is DFQATT, CDR2 SNEGSKA, per germline (reference sequence). The CDR3 sequence is 16 residues long. Trimming removed 5 bases from V and 5 bases from J; junction bases left unmatched: 15. CDR3 coding DNA: TGCAGTGCTGGTTCGAGTGAAGCGGGGACCCACAATGAGCAGTTCTTC. This translates into CSAGSSEAGTHNEQFF.

This clonotype was counted many times. CDR3 residues: CASSEGIGANVLTF. DNA for the CDR3: TGTGCCAGCAGTGAAGGGATCGGGGCCAACGTCCTGACTTTC. The chain has TRBV2 and TRBJ2-6; D call uncertain. V was shortened by 1 base and J by 4 bases, with 5 bases between the two germline ends. The CDR3 has 14 residues. Germline CDR1 reads SNHLY; CDR2 reads FYNNEI.

V is TRBV5-4 and J is TRBJ1-2, with D perhaps matching TRBD1 (5 bases). The V gene's germline CDR1 is SGHNT and CDR2 YYREEE (reference sequence). Trimming removed 1 base at V and 2 bases at J, with 12 bases between. The CDR3 is 15 residues long. CDR3 residues: CASSLRGAGNYGYTF. The CDR3 DNA sequence: TGTGCCAGCAGCTTGCGAGGGGCTGGCAACTATGGCTACACCTTC.

This clonotype has ten or more counts. The chain joins TRBV7-2 to TRBJ1-3, with a weak D call TRBD1 (6 bases). Per germline, CDR1 SGHTA and CDR2 FQGNSA. V lost 2 bases and J 2 bases, leaving 10 bases between the germline ends. This CDR3 spans 15 amino acids. The CDR3 loop reads CASSLSGATGNTIYF. Here the CDR3 DNA reads TGTGCCAGCAGCTTATCGGGGGCAACTGGAAACACCATATATTTT.

This clonotype was seen only a few times. The chain links TRBV3-1 to TRBJ2-7; the match to TRBD1 covers 7 bases. The J segment lost 2 bases and the V segment lost 4 bases, leaving 8 bases of the junction unmatched. This CDR3 comprises 15 residues. Germline CDR1 reads LGHDT; CDR2 reads YNNKEL (reference sequence). The DNA for the CDR3 is TGTGCCAGCAGCCTTCTTAGGACAGGAGCCTACGAGCAGTACTTC. Translation: CASSLLRTGAYEQYF.

The chain recombines TRBV6-5 with TRBJ2-7; TRBD1 matches at 10 bases. The CDR3 has 14 residues. With V trimmed by 2 bases and J by 9 bases, 7 bases remained unmatched. CDR1 is MNHEY and CDR2 is SVGAGI in the germline V gene. CDR3 nucleotides: TGTGCCAGCAGTTACCATGGGACAGGGGACTTGCAGTACTTC. This codes for CASSYHGTGDLQYF.

The sample holds many counts of this clonotype. The chain joins TRBV5-6 to TRBJ2-6; D is perhaps TRBD2 (5 bases). Germline CDR1 and CDR2: SGHDT and YYEEEE. The CDR3 consists of 15 residues. Between the trimmed V and J ends, which lost 0 bases and 3 bases, there was a span of 7 bases. CDR3: CASSLGGFGANVLTF. In DNA, the CDR3 is TGTGCCAGCAGCTTGGGAGGGTTTGGGGCCAACGTCCTGACTTTC.

This chain connects TRBV27 to TRBJ2-3; D is unresolved. The V end was cut by 2 bases, the J end by 3 bases, with 12 bases between. The CDR3 length is 15 residues. The V gene's germline CDR1 is MNHEY and CDR2 SMNVEV (reference sequence). The CDR3 reads CASSLRTVLTDTQYF. DNA of the CDR3: TGTGCCAGCAGTTTAAGGACCGTATTAACAGATACGCAGTATTTT.

This clonotype came up a few times. CDR3 in amino acids: CASSPTTTGTTQYF. The DNA for the CDR3 is TGTGCCAGCAGCCCTACAACCACCGGGACTACGCAGTATTTT. The V call is TRBV7-2, the J call TRBJ2-3; D may correspond to TRBD1 or TRBD2 (5 bases each). This CDR3 region has 14 residues. Germline V gene lookup returns CDR1 SGHTA and CDR2 FQGNSA. Trimming removed 5 bases at V and 8 bases at J, with 17 bases between.